Detailed here is one T cell receptor beta chain. This clonotype was seen ten or more times. Its antigen is currently not known. No base-level quality is on record; no much larger clone is a single base apart. This entry comes from a study of Graves' ophthalmopathy and Graves' hyperthyroidism (dated by TCRdb to the late 2010s). General notes on the study: Peripheral blood samples were taken at the time of initial diagnosis, before any treatment was given. The independent validation cohort included approximately 19 hyperthyroidism patients plus 17 patients who later progressed from hyperthyroidism to ophthalmopathy. For training and testing, the 100 or so patients in the discovery cohort were randomly divided in a 7:3 ratio. In total, around 130 blood samples were TCR-sequenced: around 42 ophthalmopathy, some 80 hyperthyroidism and about 17 hyperthyroidism-to-ophthalmopathy patients. Following sample collection, hyperthyroidism patients were given methimazole at a starting dose of 30 mg daily, and ophthalmopathy patients were given high-dose intravenous methylprednisolone. TCR beta repertoire signatures were used to distinguish Graves' ophthalmopathy from Graves' hyperthyroidism and to predict progression to ophthalmopathy. To explore V-J signatures distinguishing ophthalmopathy from hyperthyroidism, a discovery set of more than 95 patients (about 43 ophthalmopathy, roughly 55 stable hyperthyroidism) was enrolled. In roughly six hyperthyroidism patients, the T-cell repertoire of thyroid tissue was compared with the T-cell repertoire of blood.

For repertoire sequencing, the TCR beta CDR3 regions were amplified from RNA transcripts. The first round was an RT-PCR using HTBI primers with the Qiagen OneStep RT-PCR kit, and this first round was followed by a second-round multiplex PCR, then size selection and purification. Sequencing of the libraries was carried out on an Illumina HiSeq2000 in paired-end mode with 100 bp reads. The original pipeline was this. Reads were processed with SOAPnuke, discarding reads with adapters, uncalled bases, mean Phred below 15, or no exact constant-primer or identifier match. High-quality paired reads were merged with COPE v1.2.5. Unique nucleotide sequences were defined as clonotypes and aligned to IMGT TRB V, D and J references using MiTCR v1.1. The analysis was limited to V-J combinations with a frequency above 0.0001, which together covered 99.2% of the repertoires. For each V-J combination, a TCR clonal expansion and chaos score was defined as F50 clonal expansion divided by the chaos observed in the TCRdist matrix. Welch's t-statistics and random forest were used to reduce the features to roughly 14 V-J combinations, which were then used as input to a naive Bayes classifier. The Morisita-Horn index was used to measure how similar the thyroid and blood repertoires were. TCRdb ran its own pipeline on the public reads, namely fastp trimming at Q25 and MiXCR clone calling, and kept in-frame beta chains. CDR3 protein duplicates are merged, each entry listing the most common genes and DNA. TCRdb's processing, not the authors' own work, is the source of the V and J calls. This sample holds 210,000 or so distinct CDR3 sequences; around 28% were observed only once. The ten top clones hold about 9.1% of the sample.

Reading from cysteine to phenylalanine, the CDR3 counts 14 amino acids. Only CDR3 DNA is held: 42 bases, read in frame from base 1. V sheds 5 bases and J sheds 7 bases, leaving 14 bases between their ends. The germline V gene supplies CDR1 SGHTA and CDR2 FQGNSA. Broad study findings and their caveats: The 13-signature model separated ophthalmopathy from stable hyperthyroidism with approximately 90% sensitivity and about 81% specificity in cross-validation, and 80%/75% in the test set. Among expanded thyroid clonotypes with frequency above 0.001, most also showed up in blood, which suggests that blood repertoires may reflect the thyroid immune response. Sample size was not predetermined statistically, and investigators were not blinded to group allocation. In validation, the model predicted ophthalmopathy progression with more than 55% sensitivity and around 72% specificity; some 13 predicted patients were CT-confirmed with GO in a median of about 6.2 months.

Patients with ophthalmopathy had moderately to severely active disease, with a Clinical Activity Score of 3 or more, a NOSPECS grade of 4 or more, and a disease duration of less than 3 months. Patients with other autoimmune diseases, uncontrolled infections, pregnancy or lactation were excluded from the study. Diagnosis relied on clinical symptoms, serum thyroxine, TRAb, thyroid ultrasound and orbital computed tomography. Ficoll-Paque density gradient centrifugation was used to isolate PBMCs from approximately 10 ml of fresh peripheral blood. Total RNA was extracted with Trizol reagent and quality-checked on an Agilent 2100 Bioanalyzer.

This sequence was found in a man aged 45-65 years with Graves' ophthalmopathy. Donor details come from another sample of the same person, matched by shared clones. The chain is encoded by TRBV7-2 joined to TRBJ2-2; the D gene is possibly TRBD2, with 5 bases matching. The specimen was peripheral blood. The CDR3 region: CASSKGLAVGELFF. The DNA is as follows: TGTGCCAGCAGCAAAGGGCTAGCCGTCGGGGAGCTGTTTTTT.